Presented here are 13 T cell receptor beta chains from one specimen sequenced in a study of CD8+ T cells in alopecia areata. cDNA serving as the sequencing template came from extracted, reverse transcribed RNA. Here immunoSEQ multiplex PCR was the method, and the copy in TCRdb shows in-frame clones only, minus some. The data show about 300,000 clones, with none appearing a single time. A sort of pooled cutaneous lymph node cells used CD4, CD8alpha, NKG2D, NKG2ACE and other stains. The sequencing input was CD4+ T cells sorted from a lymph node. The receptors were gathered from a C3H/HeJ mouse with alopecia areata. The mouse line has the MHC haplotype H2-k.

This clone appeared many times. The germline and genes are mouse ones. The sample carries other DNA sequences with the same CDR3. The part of the CDR3 DNA that was read is TGTGCCAGCAGTGATGCTGGGGGCTATGCT. It encodes CASSDAGGYA. The CDR3, in full, reads CASSDAGGYAEQFF. The rearrangement links TRBV13-1 to TRBJ2-1, with 7 bases lining up with TRBD2. The sequence runs out 4 residues before the end of the CDR3; the remainder is reconstructed from the germline J gene. The CDR3 has 14 amino acids. Germline CDR1 is NSHNY and CDR2 is SYGAGN. The ends lost 0 bases at V and 3 bases at J; junction bases unmatched: 0.

This clone appeared many times. All gene names here are mouse names. The CDR3 goes on 4 residues after the read ends, and that part is filled in from the germline J gene. The gene calls are TRBV29 and TRBJ1-2; D gene ambiguous. CDR3 length: 14 amino acids. V lost 3 bases and J 2 bases, leaving 10 bases between the germline ends. The germline V gene encodes CDR1 MSHET and CDR2 SYDVDS. This CDR3 reads CASSFGVGNSDYTF. The sequenced CDR3 bases are TGTGCTAGCAGTTTCGGGGTGGGGAACTCC.

The table lists this clone with a few counts. Genes and germline are mouse. The read stops 4 residues short of the end of the CDR3; the missing end is completed from the germline J gene. This chain uses TRBV13-1 with TRBJ2-5; 9 bases match TRBD2. This CDR3 has 17 residues. Germline trimming cut 2 bases from V and 0 bases from J; bases unmatched to any gene: 7. CDR1 NSHNY and CDR2 SYGAGN come from the germline V gene. Incomplete CDR3 DNA: TGTGCCAGCAGTGACTACTGGGGGGCCCTTAACCAAGAC. It translates to CASSDYWGALNQD. The whole CDR3 protein reads CASSDYWGALNQDTQYF.

In the case of this clone: Given a much more abundant clone one base away, this may be a read error. Mouse gene names apply. The sequenced fragment ends 4 residues before the CDR3 boundary, so the rest is inferred from the germline J gene. J is TRBJ2-2 and V is TRBV14; 11 bases are shared with TRBD2. Germline loops: CDR1 SGHDT, CDR2 FRDEAV. This CDR3 is built from 15 residues. Trimming removed 5 bases from V and 1 base from J; junction bases left unmatched: 1. The CDR3 protein is CASRGTGGNTGQLYF. The CDR3 bases that were read are TGTGCCAGCAGAGGGACTGGGGGAAACACCGGG.

This clone was observed a few times. Gene names denote mouse genes. The CDR3 end falls 4 residues outside the read, so it is completed with the germline J gene. This rearrangement joins TRBV13-2 to TRBJ2-5; TRBD2 matches 10 bases. This CDR3 is built from 15 residues. The ends lost 5 bases at V and 3 bases at J; junction bases unmatched: 6. Germline lookup yields CDR1 NNHNN and CDR2 SYGAGS (reference sequence). The sequenced CDR3 bases are TGTGCCAGCGGGCATGGGACTGGGGTACAAGAC. This codes for CASGHGTGVQD. The complete CDR3 protein is CASGHGTGVQDTQYF.

As for this clone: A clone one base away is much larger, so this may be a read error. Genes here carry mouse names. The CDR3 goes on 4 residues after the read ends, and that part is filled in from the germline J gene. This sample also contains other DNA sequences that code for the same CDR3. The chain recombines TRBV13-3 with TRBJ1-1; D call uncertain. The CDR3 runs 13 residues. CDR1 NNHDY and CDR2 SYVADS come from the germline V gene. V was clipped by 2 bases and J by 1 base, with 6 bases between them. Partial CDR3 DNA: TGTGCCAGCAGTGAGAGACAAAACACA. Amino acids: CASSERQNT. The full CDR3 sequence reads CASSERQNTEVFF.

This clone was picked up a small number of times. This may stem from a read error, because a much larger clone lies one nucleotide away. Each gene name is a mouse one. The read terminates 4 residues ahead of where the CDR3 ends, so the germline J gene completes it. The sample has other DNA sequences that encode this CDR3 too. The genes are TRBV14 and TRBJ2-7; D may be TRBD1 (6 bases). Germline V gives CDR1 SGHDT, CDR2 FRDEAV. The CDR3 length is 12 residues. CDR3 sequence: CASSPDRYEQYF. The sequenced CDR3 bases are TGTGCCAGCAGCCCGGACAGATAT.

Comment on this clone: Gene names and germline refer to mouse. The CDR3 end lies 4 residues beyond the end of the read and is filled in from the germline J gene. V gene TRBV13-2 combines with J gene TRBJ1-1; D ambiguous. CDR1 is NNHNN, CDR2 SYGAGS, per germline (reference sequence). There are 13 residues in the CDR3. The CDR3 protein is CASGDPQKAEVFF. The CDR3 bases that were read are TGTGCCAGCGGTGATCCACAGAAGGCA.

About this clone: The gene names given are mouse names. This CDR3 reads CASSQETGMNTGQLYF. Incomplete CDR3 DNA: TGTGCCAGCAGCCAAGAGACAGGGATGAACACCGGG. This chain uses TRBV5 with TRBJ2-2, with 7 nucleotides matching TRBD1. The CDR3 end lies 4 residues beyond the end of the read and is filled in from the germline J gene. CDR3 length equals 16 residues. The V gene end was trimmed by 0 bases and the J gene end by 2 bases; junction bases not matched to a gene: 3. Looked up from germline, CDR1 is LGHNA and CDR2 is YNLKQL (reference sequence).

Concerning this clone: The genes are named according to mouse. The read ends 4 residues before the CDR3 terminus; that terminus is restored from the germline J gene. The sample has other DNA sequences that encode this CDR3 too. This sequence joins TRBV5 and TRBJ2-1, with 7 bases that match TRBD2. Germline CDR1 and CDR2: LGHNA and YNLKQL (reference sequence). After removal of 2 bases from V and 3 bases from J, the junction contained 1 base not matched to a gene. This CDR3 is 14 amino acids long. The sequenced CDR3 bases are TGTGCCAGCAGCCAACGGGGGGGCTATGCT. As protein: CASSQRGGYA. In full, the CDR3 reads CASSQRGGYAEQFF.

This clone was seen more than once but under ten times. Gene labels here are mouse ones. Sequencing ends 4 residues short of the CDR3 end; the germline J gene provides the rest. The chain links TRBV1 to TRBJ2-1, with D tentatively TRBD1 (6 bases). CDR1 and CDR2 from the germline V gene are NSQYPW and LRSPGD (reference sequence). Trimming cost V 7 bases and J 3 bases, with 10 bases left between them. CDR3 length equals 13 residues. The sequenced CDR3 bases are TGCACCTGCAAACGGGACATCTATGCT. Translated, it gives CTCKRDIYA. The full CDR3 protein reads CTCKRDIYAEQFF.

With regard to this clone: Each gene name is a mouse one. The CDR3 end falls 4 residues outside the read, so it is completed with the germline J gene. The sample carries other DNA sequences with the same CDR3. The rearrangement links TRBV1 to TRBJ2-4; TRBD1 matches 7 bases. This CDR3 comprises 14 residues. V was pared by 4 bases and J by 0 bases, with 1 base of the junction left unmatched. In germline, CDR1 is NSQYPW, CDR2 LRSPGD (reference sequence). CDR3 protein: CTCSGGQSQNTLYF. The sequenced CDR3 bases are TGCACCTGCAGTGGGGGACAGAGTCAAAAC.

On this clone itself: Gene names and germline refer to mouse. From the germline J gene comes the end of the CDR3, since the read stops 4 residues before it. This specimen includes other DNA sequences encoding the same CDR3. V usage is TRBV1 and J usage is TRBJ2-5, with TRBD2 identical over 8 bases. Germline V gene sequence: CDR1 NSQYPW, CDR2 LRSPGD (reference sequence). V lost 0 bases, J lost 3 bases, and 2 bases stayed unmatched. This CDR3 spans 15 amino acids. Partial CDR3 DNA: TGCACCTGCAGTGCAGATTGGGGGGGGCAAGAC. This encodes CTCSADWGGQD. The complete CDR3 reads CTCSADWGGQDTQYF. The complete variable domain, with remaining parts taken from reference TRBV1 and TRBJ2-5, reads VTLLEQNPRWRLVPRGQAVNLRCILKNSQYPWMSWYQQDLQKQLQWLFTLRSPGDKEVKSLPGADYLATRVTDTELRLQVANMSQGRTLYCTCSADWGGQDTQYFGPGTRLLVL.